Listed below are T cell receptor beta chains from one sample, sequenced in a study of shared clonotypes between healthy human individuals. Here immunoSEQ multiplex PCR was the method, and the copy in TCRdb shows in-frame clones only, minus some. Of about 680,000 clones in the sample, 92% were seen once. Sequencing was carried out using naive CD8+ T cells sorted from blood. These receptors were collected from a man between 25 and 39 years old in good health. Both conserved end residues are part of each CDR3. A D gene is named only where the DNA matches it firmly. A row's size may be missing; if present it is once, few, many or a size class.

>TRBJ2-7|.|TRBD2|TRBV2
TGTGCCGGAGCGGGAGGGGATCTCTACGAGCAGTACTTC
CAGAGGDLYEQYF
>TRBJ1-1|.|TRBD1|TRBV18
TGTGCCAGCTCACCGCCGACAGGGCTAAACACTGAAGCTTTCTTT
CASSPPTGLNTEAFF
>TRBJ2-7|.|TRBD2|TRBV19
TGTGCCAGTAGCACACTAGCGGGAGATCTAGGCTACGAGCAGTACTTC
CASSTLAGDLGYEQYF
>TRBJ2-1|.|TRBD2|TRBV27
TGTGCCAGCAGTTTACAGCGGGGCTACAATGAGCAGTTCTTC
CASSLQRGYNEQFF
>TRBJ2-7|.|.|TRBV27
TGTGCCAGCAGTTTTGGCGCCACATCCTACGAGCAGTACTTC
CASSFGATSYEQYF
>TRBJ2-1|.|.|TRBV2
TGTGCCAGCAGGGATTTAGGGGTAGGTGGTTACAATGAGCAGTTCTTC
CASRDLGVGGYNEQFF
>TRBJ1-5|.|.|TRBV6-5
TGTGCCAGCAGTTTCAGCCAGAGCAATCAGCCCCAGCATTTT
CASSFSQSNQPQHF
>TRBJ1-3|.|.|TRBV28
TGTGCCAGCAGTTTTTTCGGGAGCTCTGGAAACACCATATATTTT
CASSFFGSSGNTIYF
>TRBJ2-7|.|.|TRBV7-9
TGTGCCAGCAGCCTGAGCGGGGAGCAGTACTTC
CASSLSGEQYF
>TRBJ2-7|.|.|TRBV29-1
TGCAGCGTTGGGGCTAGAGACTCCTACGAGCAGTACTTC
CSVGARDSYEQYF
>TRBJ2-2|.|TRBD2|TRBV4-1
TGCGCCAGCAGCCACGCTGGAGCGGGAGATACCGGGGAGCTGTTTTTT
CASSHAGAGDTGELFF
>TRBJ2-3|.|.|TRBV5-5
TGTGCCAGCAGCTTGGCAGGGGGCACAGATACGCAGTATTTT
CASSLAGGTDTQYF
>TRBJ2-1|.|TRBD2|TRBV9
TGTGCCAGCAGCGGAGGGACTAGCGGGAGACTTTACAATGAGCAGTTCTTC
CASSGGTSGRLYNEQFF
>TRBJ1-4|.|.|TRBV5-4
TGTGCCAGCAGCTCCTTTGGGAATGAAAAACTGTTCTTT
CASSSFGNEKLFF
>TRBJ2-7|.|.|TRBV6-5
TGTGCCAGCAGTCTTTCTTCTATAAGCTCCTACGAGCAGTACTTC
CASSLSSISSYEQYF
>TRBJ1-1|few|.|TRBV14
TGTGCCAGCAGCCAAGTAAAAGGTGGGCACGCTGAAGCTTTCTTT
CASSQVKGGHAEAFF
>TRBJ2-5|.|TRBD1|TRBV13
TGTGCCAGCAGCTTAGGCCTAAGGACAGGGAGGGAGACCCAGTACTTC
CASSLGLRTGRETQYF
>TRBJ1-1|.|TRBD1|TRBV6-1
TGTGCCAGCGGACCGGGACAGGGATTTCTCGCTGAAGCTTTCTTT
CASGPGQGFLAEAFF
>TRBJ2-5|.|TRBD2|TRBV18
TGTGCCAGCTCACCAAAGCGGGAGGTTTACCAAGAGACCCAGTACTTC
CASSPKREVYQETQYF
>TRBJ2-3|once|.|TRBV27
TGTGCCAGCAGTTTAGGGGTCCGAACCTCCACAGATACGCAGTATTTT
CASSLGVRTSTDTQYF
>TRBJ2-7|once|.|TRBV7-9
TGTGCCAGCAGCTTAACTTACGAGCAGTACTTC
CASSLTYEQYF
>TRBJ2-6|many|.|TRBV10-2
TGCGCCAGCAGTGAGGATGGGGGGTCTGGGGCCAACGTCCTGACTTTC
CASSEDGGSGANVLTF
>TRBJ1-1|.|.|TRBV27
TGTGCCAGCAGTTTATCTCCAGCATTGAACACTGAAGCTTTCTTT
CASSLSPALNTEAFF
>TRBJ2-5|.|.|TRBV11-3
TGTGCCAGCAGCCCCCGAGGGGATCAAGAGACCCAGTACTTC
CASSPRGDQETQYF
>TRBJ2-1|.|TRBD2|TRBV11-3
TGTGCCAGCAGCTTAGATGGCGGGAGGGCCAACAATGAGCAGTTCTTC
CASSLDGGRANNEQFF
>TRBJ2-1|.|.|TRBV7-9
TGTGCCAGCAGCCCAACCCGGGATGAGCAGTTCTTC
CASSPTRDEQFF
>TRBJ2-5|.|.|TRBV7-7
TGTGCTAGCAGCTTAGCCCCGTCCGCTGGGGAGACCCAGTACTTC
CASSLAPSAGETQYF
>TRBJ2-7|.|.|TRBV18
TGTGCCAGCTCTTTGGGTAACTCCTACGAGCAGTACTTC
CASSLGNSYEQYF
>TRBJ1-2|.|.|TRBV7-9
TGTGCCAGCAGCTTAGGGCAGCCCTATGGCTACACCTTC
CASSLGQPYGYTF
>TRBJ2-1|.|.|TRBV29-1
TGCAGCGTTGAAGGCCATCGGGCTTTAATCTACAATGAGCAGTTCTTC
CSVEGHRALIYNEQFF
>TRBJ2-7|.|TRBD2|TRBV19
TGTGCCAGTACCCATGGAGGACTAGCGGCCCCCTACGAGCAGTACTTC
CASTHGGLAAPYEQYF
>TRBJ2-1|.|.|TRBV27
TGTGCCAGCAGTTTAAGTGGGGTCCACAATGAGCAGTTCTTC
CASSLSGVHNEQFF
>TRBJ1-2|.|.|TRBV6-4
TGTGCCAGCAGGGGGGGGTCGAACTATGGCTACACCTTC
CASRGGSNYGYTF
>TRBJ2-6|.|.|TRBV10-3
TGTGCCATCAGTGAGTTGACCTCTGGGGCCAACGTCCTGACTTTC
CAISELTSGANVLTF
>TRBJ2-7|.|TRBD2|TRBV5-1
TGCGCCAGCAGCTTATGGTCTAGCGGGAGAAGCGTCAGTACCCACGAGCAGTACTTC
CASSLWSSGRSVSTHEQYF
>TRBJ1-5|once|TRBD1|TRBV7-9
TGTGCCAGCAGCTCAACCAGGACGACAGGGGGCGTCCAGCCCCAGCATTTT
CASSSTRTTGGVQPQHF
>TRBJ2-7|.|TRBD2|TRBV30
TGTGCCTGGAGTGTGGGGGAGGGGTACGAGCAGTACTTC
CAWSVGEGYEQYF
>TRBJ2-3|.|TRBD2|TRBV7-6
TGTGCCAGCAGCTTGGGACTAGCGGGAAATACTAGCACAGATACGCAGTATTTT
CASSLGLAGNTSTDTQYF
>TRBJ2-2|.|.|TRBV29-1
TGCAGCGTTGAAGGGTGGAACACCGGGGAGCTGTTTTTT
CSVEGWNTGELFF
>TRBJ2-3|.|.|TRBV7-9
TGTGCCAGCGGGGACGGTCTGGGGGGCACAGATACGCAGTATTTT
CASGDGLGGTDTQYF
>TRBJ1-2|.|TRBD1|TRBV7-2
TGTGCCAGCAGCTTAGCGGGACAGGGGGCAGATGGCTACACCTTC
CASSLAGQGADGYTF
>TRBJ2-1|.|TRBD2|TRBV7-9
TGTGCCAGCAGGCCAACCAGCGGGAGAGCCGACAATGAGCAGTTCTTC
CASRPTSGRADNEQFF
>TRBJ2-7|.|.|TRBV28
TGTGCCGGCCGAGGGCAGGGGACCTACGAGCAGTACTTC
CAGRGQGTYEQYF
>TRBJ2-1|.|.|TRBV7-2
TGTGCCAGCAGCTTAGCGGGCTTGGGGGACGAGCAGTTCTTC
CASSLAGLGDEQFF
>TRBJ1-4|.|TRBD1|TRBV7-9
TGTGCCAGCAGACCTCAGGGGGCTAATGAAAAACTGTTTTTT
CASRPQGANEKLFF
>TRBJ2-3|.|.|TRBV27
TGTGCCAGCAAGCCAACAGGTAGTCCTACAGATACGCAGTATTTT
CASKPTGSPTDTQYF
>TRBJ2-3|.|TRBD2|TRBV15
TGTGCCACCAGCAGCATTAGCGGGAGGGCCTACGATACGCAGTATTTT
CATSSISGRAYDTQYF
>TRBJ2-1|.|.|TRBV9
TGTGCCAGCAGCGTAGAGGGTCTGGGTCCCTACAATGAGCAGTTCTTC
CASSVEGLGPYNEQFF
>TRBJ2-1|.|TRBD2|TRBV2
TGTGCCAGCAGTGAATTGGGACTAGCAGAAGTTCCCAGCTCCTACAATGAGCAGTTCTTC
CASSELGLAEVPSSYNEQFF
>TRBJ2-1|.|.|TRBV5-1
TGCGCCAGCAGCAGGGTAACAGCAAGCCATGAGCAGTTCTTC
CASSRVTASHEQFF
>TRBJ1-2|.|TRBD1|TRBV13
TGTGCCAGCAGCTTAGAGGAGAGGACAGGGGATATTGGCTACACCTTC
CASSLEERTGDIGYTF
>TRBJ2-2|.|TRBD1|TRBV10-2
TGCGCCAGCAGTCAGGGACAGGGGAACACCGGGGAGCTGTTTTTT
CASSQGQGNTGELFF
>TRBJ2-1|once|TRBD1|TRBV2
TGTGCCAGCAGAGGCAGGGGGCAAATCTTC
CASRGRGQIF
>TRBJ2-5|.|TRBD2|TRBV19
TGTGCCAGTAGGGGACTAGCGGAAGAGACCCAGTACTTC
CASRGLAEETQYF
>TRBJ2-1|.|.|TRBV11-2
TGTGCCAGCAGCAGCTCCGGGACTCACAATGAGCAGTTCTTC
CASSSSGTHNEQFF